One sample yielded the 9 T cell receptor beta chains listed below, sequenced in a study of T cells expressing NK-cell markers. TCRdb derives one entry per CDR3 protein from the 5' RACE reads, leaving out DNA. Here the sample table reports fewer than 550,000 distinct CDR3 sequences. The sequencing sample was made of blood T cells: a sorted CD56 or NKG2C T cell subset, CD4+ or CD8+ T cells, or bulk PBMC T cells (not recorded which). These receptors were collected from a woman between 45 and 60 years old in good health.

This chain uses TRBV9 with TRBJ2-2. This CDR3 has 16 residues. Germline V CDR1 and CDR2: SGDLS, YYNGEE. The CDR3 loop is CASSKNRNANTGELFF.

This chain connects TRBV11-2 to TRBJ2-3. The CDR3 sequence is 16 residues long. The germline V gene encodes CDR1 SGHAT and CDR2 FQNNGV. CDR3 region: CASSLQGRSYTDTQYF.

This CDR3 reads CSVFRQGGPEKLFF. This rearrangement joins TRBV29-1 to TRBJ1-4; as DNA is missing, the TRBD1 call by TCRdb cannot be tested. Germline CDR1 is SQVTM and CDR2 is ANQGSEA. This CDR3 comprises 14 residues.

This sequence joins TRBV14 and TRBJ1-1; absent DNA, TCRdb's TRBD1 call cannot be checked. Per the germline V gene, CDR1 is SGHDN and CDR2 is FVKESK. The CDR3 extends over 14 amino acids. This chain's CDR3 is CASSEDIGGLEAFF.

The CDR3 loop is CASSQAGTSGRGKAKNIQYF. The chain combines TRBV4-2 with TRBJ2-4; the D gene TCRdb calls, TRBD2, cannot be checked with no DNA. The germline V gene has CDR1 LGHNA and CDR2 YNFKEQ. This CDR3 region has 20 residues.

The rearrangement uses TRBV11-2 and TRBJ2-5; without DNA, the TCRdb call of TRBD1 cannot be checked. This CDR3 is 16 amino acids long. The V gene's germline CDR1 is SGHAT and CDR2 FQNNGV. The CDR3 here is CASSPWTGGAGETQYF. Supplemented by reference TRBV11-2 and TRBJ2-5, the full variable domain reads EAGVAQSPRYKIIEKRQSVAFWCNPISGHATLYWYQQILGQGPKLLIQFQNNGVVDDSQLPKDRFSAERLKGVDSTLKIQPAKLEDSAVYLCASSPWTGGAGETQYFGPGTRLLVL.

The chain employs TRBV7-6 and TRBJ2-1; absent DNA, TCRdb's TRBD2 call cannot be checked. From germline, CDR1 is SGHVS and CDR2 FNYEAQ. The CDR3 runs to 15 residues. The CDR3 spells CASSLQTSGPTEQFF.

The rearrangement joins TRBV20-1 to TRBJ1-3; TCRdb gives TRBD1 as the D gene, but with no DNA this cannot be confirmed. The V gene's germline CDR1 is DFQATT and CDR2 SNEGSKA (reference sequence). CDR3 length: 13 amino acids. The chain's CDR3 is CSALGQEGNTIYF.

The genes are TRBV5-4 and TRBJ1-1; TCRdb selects TRBD1, and the lack of DNA leaves this call unchecked. From germline, CDR1 is SGHNT and CDR2 YYREEE (reference sequence). CDR3 length equals 14 residues. CDR3: CASSSEGGGTEAFF.